This T cell receptor beta chain derives from a study of regulatory dendritic cells for organ transplantation. Study-wide results and limits: Memory CD8+ clonal expansion seemed more limited with regulatory than mature dendritic cells.

The CDR3 has 18 residues. V shed 8 bases and J shed 8 bases, with 34 bases lying between them. In germline, CDR1 is SNHLY, CDR2 FYNNEI. Method: immunoSEQ multiplex PCR; TCRdb's copy keeps in-frame clones and lacks some. The profile shows some 10,000 clones, roughly two thirds of them singletons. For this clone: Its antigen is undetermined.

Material: memory CD8+ T cells from blood. Subset indicated: CD45RO+ memory T cells. The receptor comes from a human donor in good health. The chain employs TRBV2 and TRBJ2-7; D is perhaps TRBD1 (6 bases). The CDR3 coding sequence is TGTGCCAGCGAGGGGGTAATAAAGACGGACGCAATCTCCGTCAAGCAGTACTTC. Its protein product is CASEGVIKTDAISVKQYF.